These T cell receptor beta chains were read from a single sample in a study of cytotoxic CD8 clonotypes in ibrutinib-treated CLL. Libraries were prepared by immunoSEQ multiplex PCR; TCRdb keeps only in-frame clonotypes and omits some of them. The top ten clones hold around 4% of a sample with thousands of clones, approximately 80% of them seen once. This sample comprised PBMCs, obtained before ibrutinib treatment. These TCRs come from a human donor with chronic lymphocytic leukemia. Each CDR3 is given with its conserved first and last residue. Fields, in order: V gene, clone size, J gene, D gene, CDR3 protein, CDR3 DNA. A D gene is named only where the DNA matches it firmly. Clone size is shown for a subset of rows, as once, few, many or a class of expanded clone.

V: TRBV5-1; size: -; J: TRBJ2-7; D: -; CDR3: CASSVLPGTYEQYF; DNA: TGCGCCAGCAGCGTTTTACCGGGCACCTACGAGCAGTACTTC
V: TRBV4-2; size: -; J: TRBJ2-1; D: TRBD2; CDR3: CASSQDHGRGRAGYNEQFF; DNA: TGTGCCAGCAGCCAAGATCACGGTCGCGGGAGGGCCGGGTACAATGAGCAGTTCTTC
V: TRBV9; size: -; J: TRBJ1-1; D: -; CDR3: CASSVARSNTEAFF; DNA: TGTGCCAGCAGCGTAGCTAGGTCGAACACTGAAGCTTTCTTT
V: TRBV7-2; size: few; J: TRBJ1-5; D: -; CDR3: CASSLPGYNQPQHF; DNA: TGTGCCAGCAGCTTACCAGGTTACAATCAGCCCCAGCATTTT
V: TRBV4-1; size: few; J: TRBJ2-2; D: -; CDR3: CASGGVGSGELFF; DNA: TGCGCCAGCGGAGGGGTAGGGTCCGGGGAGCTGTTTTTT
V: TRBV5-8; size: -; J: TRBJ2-7; D: -; CDR3: CASSGGVTYEQYF; DNA: TGTGCCAGCAGCGGAGGGGTTACCTACGAGCAGTACTTC
V: TRBV7-2; size: -; J: TRBJ1-2; D: TRBD1; CDR3: CASSQTTGSNYGYTF; DNA: TGTGCCAGCAGCCAGACGACAGGGAGCAACTATGGCTACACCTTC
V: TRBV7-9; size: -; J: TRBJ2-1; D: -; CDR3: CASSFLTSFRGSSYNEQFF; DNA: TGTGCCAGCAGCTTCCTTACCTCGTTCAGGGGAAGCTCCTACAATGAGCAGTTCTTC
V: TRBV13; size: once; J: TRBJ1-1; D: -; CDR3: CASRGLNTEAFF; DNA: TGTGCCAGCAGGGGCCTGAACACTGAAGCTTTCTTT
V: TRBV6-5; size: -; J: TRBJ1-5; D: TRBD1; CDR3: CASSYSTGSNQPQHF; DNA: TGTGCCAGCAGTTACTCGACAGGGTCCAATCAGCCCCAGCATTTT
V: TRBV5-1; size: -; J: TRBJ1-3; D: -; CDR3: CASSLGGRGASSGNTIYF; DNA: TGCGCCAGCAGCTTGGGAGGCAGGGGTGCCAGCTCTGGAAACACCATATATTTT
V: TRBV10-3; size: -; J: TRBJ2-3; D: TRBD2; CDR3: CAKLGLAGGDDTQYF; DNA: TGTGCCAAACTGGGACTAGCGGGAGGAGACGATACGCAGTATTTT
V: TRBV28; size: -; J: TRBJ1-6; D: -; CDR3: CAARGVYNSPLHF; DNA: TGTGCCGCCAGAGGGGTTTATAATTCACCCCTCCACTTT
V: TRBV19; size: -; J: TRBJ1-5; D: TRBD1; CDR3: CASTKYRDRAQPQHF; DNA: TGTGCCAGTACCAAATACCGGGACAGGGCTCAGCCCCAGCATTTT
V: TRBV9; size: -; J: TRBJ2-5; D: TRBD2; CDR3: CASSVPGTSGGRGGTQYF; DNA: TGTGCCAGCAGCGTACCCGGGACTAGCGGGGGCAGAGGGGGGACCCAGTACTTC
V: TRBV7-8; size: -; J: TRBJ2-4; D: -; CDR3: CASSLGWGEVNIQYF; DNA: TGTGCCAGCAGCTTAGGTTGGGGGGAGGTAAACATTCAGTACTTC
V: TRBV6-5; size: -; J: TRBJ2-3; D: TRBD1; CDR3: CASSTGTGADTQYF; DNA: TGTGCCAGCAGCACGGGCACAGGGGCAGATACGCAGTATTTT
V: TRBV4-2; size: -; J: TRBJ2-7; D: -; CDR3: CASSQDPSPLSYEQYF; DNA: TGTGCCAGCAGCCAAGACCCCTCCCCCCTGTCCTACGAGCAGTACTTC
V: TRBV5-4; size: -; J: TRBJ2-7; D: TRBD1; CDR3: CASSLAGTGGNEQYF; DNA: TGTGCCAGCAGCTTGGCGGGGACAGGGGGCAACGAGCAGTACTTC
V: TRBV19; size: -; J: TRBJ2-3; D: TRBD1; CDR3: CASSDRGFYTDTQYF; DNA: TGTGCCAGTAGTGACAGGGGGTTCTACACAGATACGCAGTATTTT
V: TRBV11-2; size: -; J: TRBJ2-1; D: TRBD2; CDR3: CASKKKAGGPGPDEQFF; DNA: TGTGCCAGCAAGAAAAAGGCGGGAGGGCCGGGCCCCGATGAGCAGTTCTTC
V: TRBV13; size: -; J: TRBJ2-7; D: -; CDR3: CASSLAGPLSYNEQYF; DNA: TGTGCCAGCAGCTTAGCGGGACCCCTATCCTACAACGAGCAGTACTTC
V: TRBV28; size: -; J: TRBJ1-3; D: -; CDR3: CASTLSDGDLDTIYF; DNA: TGTGCCAGCACCCTATCGGACGGAGACTTGGACACCATATATTTT
V: TRBV25-1; size: -; J: TRBJ1-2; D: -; CDR3: CASSEGGRPGYTF; DNA: TGTGCCAGCAGTGAGGGGGGACGGCCGGGCTACACCTTC
V: TRBV15; size: -; J: TRBJ1-2; D: -; CDR3: CATSRESAGIYGYTF; DNA: TGTGCCACCAGCAGAGAAAGTGCAGGGATCTATGGCTACACCTTC
V: TRBV7-6; size: -; J: TRBJ2-2; D: -; CDR3: CASSPRSGPGELFF; DNA: TGTGCCAGCAGCCCTAGGAGCGGGCCCGGGGAGCTGTTTTTT
V: TRBV19; size: -; J: TRBJ1-1; D: -; CDR3: CASSRSDTEAFF; DNA: TGTGCCAGTAGTCGGTCGGACACTGAAGCTTTCTTT
V: TRBV7-2; size: -; J: TRBJ2-3; D: TRBD1; CDR3: CASSLDGTGRTDTQYF; DNA: TGTGCCAGCAGCTTAGACGGGACAGGGAGGACAGATACGCAGTATTTT
V: TRBV28; size: -; J: TRBJ2-5; D: -; CDR3: CASSPGTQYF; DNA: TGTGCCAGCAGCCCAGGGACCCAGTACTTC
V: TRBV7-2; size: -; J: TRBJ2-7; D: TRBD1; CDR3: CASSLGQGGSYEQYF; DNA: TGTGCCAGCAGCTTGGGACAGGGAGGCTCCTACGAGCAGTACTTC
V: TRBV5-1; size: -; J: TRBJ2-2; D: TRBD2; CDR3: CASSSSGGAGELFF; DNA: TGCGCCAGCAGCTCTAGCGGGGGGGCCGGGGAGCTGTTTTTT
V: TRBV5-1; size: few; J: TRBJ2-4; D: -; CDR3: CASSLKNNKNIQYF; DNA: TGCGCCAGCAGTCTCAAGAACAACAAAAACATTCAGTACTTC
V: TRBV4-2; size: -; J: TRBJ1-2; D: TRBD1; CDR3: CASSQVGGDRGNGYTF; DNA: TGTGCCAGCAGCCAAGTCGGCGGGGACAGGGGGAATGGCTACACCTTC
V: TRBV28; size: -; J: TRBJ1-1; D: TRBD1; CDR3: CASSLKGAYGGTEAFF; DNA: TGTGCCAGCAGTTTAAAGGGGGCCTATGGGGGCACTGAAGCTTTCTTT
V: TRBV7-3; size: -; J: TRBJ2-5; D: -; CDR3: CASSLSQTQYF; DNA: TGTGCCAGCAGCTTATCTCAGACCCAGTACTTC
V: TRBV9; size: -; J: TRBJ2-1; D: -; CDR3: CASSVDPYNEQFF; DNA: TGTGCCAGCAGCGTAGATCCCTATAATGAGCAGTTCTTC
V: TRBV7-6; size: -; J: TRBJ2-7; D: -; CDR3: CASSYTHLGEQYF; DNA: TGTGCCAGCAGCTACACTCATCTAGGCGAGCAGTACTTC
V: TRBV28; size: -; J: TRBJ2-7; D: -; CDR3: CASSALGGTSDEQYF; DNA: TGTGCCAGCAGCGCCCTGGGGGGCACCTCGGACGAGCAGTACTTC
V: TRBV6-5; size: -; J: TRBJ2-3; D: -; CDR3: CASSYSVRSTDTQYF; DNA: TGTGCCAGCAGTTACTCGGTGAGGAGCACAGATACGCAGTATTTT